This TCR beta chain appears in the sequencing data of a study of blood T cell repertoires in COVID-19. Study details: Samples taken during acute and convalescent COVID-19 were collected in the United States, Italy and Spain. T cells, B-cell-depleted T cells, or PBMCs supplied cDNA or gDNA.

Original methodology: From reference gene primer amplification, estimates of nucleated cell counts were derived. Method: immunoSEQ multiplex PCR; TCRdb's copy keeps in-frame clones and lacks some. The V and J calls and clone size are taken from that table; D and trimming were inferred from the DNA. This table holds over 20,000 clones, 86% found once. Germline V gives CDR1 SGHRS, CDR2 YFSETQ. V lost 0 bases, J lost 2 bases, and 5 bases lay in between. The CDR3 is 13 amino acids. The sample taken for sequencing was peripheral blood. The TCR comes from a human donor with active COVID-19. The donor label of this sample is uncertain. The chain carries TRBV5-1 and TRBJ1-2; D uncertain. The CDR3 DNA reads as TGCGCCAGCAGCTTGGAGCCAAACTATGGCTACACCTTC. It specifies CASSLEPNYGYTF. The full variable domain, in which reference TRBV5-1 and TRBJ1-2 provide the parts outside the CDR3, is KAGVTQTPRYLIKTRGQQVTLSCSPISGHRSVSWYQQTPGQGLQFLFEYFSETQRNKGNFPGRFSGRQFSNSRSEMNVSTLELGDSALYLCASSLEPNYGYTFGSGTRLTVV.